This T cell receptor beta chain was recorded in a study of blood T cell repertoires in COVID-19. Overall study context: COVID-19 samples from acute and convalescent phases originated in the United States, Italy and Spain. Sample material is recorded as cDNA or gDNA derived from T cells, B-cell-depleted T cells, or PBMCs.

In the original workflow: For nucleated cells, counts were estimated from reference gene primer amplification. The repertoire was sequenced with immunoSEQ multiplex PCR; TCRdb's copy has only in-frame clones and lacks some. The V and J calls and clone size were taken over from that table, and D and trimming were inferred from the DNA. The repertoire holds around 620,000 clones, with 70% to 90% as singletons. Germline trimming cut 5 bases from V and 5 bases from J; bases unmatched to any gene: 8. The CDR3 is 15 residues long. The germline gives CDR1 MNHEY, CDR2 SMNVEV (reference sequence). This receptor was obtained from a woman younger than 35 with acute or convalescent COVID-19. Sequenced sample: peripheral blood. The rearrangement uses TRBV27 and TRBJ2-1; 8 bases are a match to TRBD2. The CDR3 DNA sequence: TGTGCCAGCAGTGGGCGGGGGGAAATCAACAATGAGCAGTTCTTC. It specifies CASSGRGEINNEQFF.